This T cell receptor beta chain was recorded in a study of neoadjuvant anti-PD-1 for oral cavity cancer. Specified time point: after neoadjuvant nivolumab, at surgical resection. CDR3 length: 14 amino acids. Data came from immunoSEQ multiplex PCR; TCRdb stores just in-frame clones and leaves some out. Among 55,000 to 75,000 clones listed, 86% were seen once. V and J are TRBV21-1 and TRBJ1-1; the DNA was not used to check the table's D call, TRBD1. TRBV21-1 has pseudogene status. This TCR was sampled from a person aged 35-80 years with oral cavity squamous cell carcinoma. The source material was PBMCs, sampled after nivolumab (anti-PD-1) treatment. This chain's CDR3 is CASSNCQGETEAFF. The CDR3 DNA is TGTGCCAGCAGCAACTGTCAGGGGGAGACTGAAGCTTTCTTT.